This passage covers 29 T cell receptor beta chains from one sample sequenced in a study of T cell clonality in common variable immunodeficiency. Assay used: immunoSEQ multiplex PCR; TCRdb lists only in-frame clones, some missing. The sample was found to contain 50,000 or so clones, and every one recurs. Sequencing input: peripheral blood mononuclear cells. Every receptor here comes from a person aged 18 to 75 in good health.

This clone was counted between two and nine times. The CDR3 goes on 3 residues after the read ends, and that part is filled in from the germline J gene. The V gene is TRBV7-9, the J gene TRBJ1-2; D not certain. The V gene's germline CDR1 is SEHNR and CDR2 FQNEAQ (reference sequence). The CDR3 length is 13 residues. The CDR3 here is CASSLARVLDYTF. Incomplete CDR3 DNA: TGTGCCAGCAGCTTAGCCCGGGTTCTCGAC.

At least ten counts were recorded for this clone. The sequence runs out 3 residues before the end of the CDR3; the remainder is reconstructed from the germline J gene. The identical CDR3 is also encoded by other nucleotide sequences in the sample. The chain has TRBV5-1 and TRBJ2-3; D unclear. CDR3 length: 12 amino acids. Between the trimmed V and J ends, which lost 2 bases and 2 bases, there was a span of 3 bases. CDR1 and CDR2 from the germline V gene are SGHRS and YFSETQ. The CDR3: CASSFNTDTQYF. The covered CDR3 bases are TGCGCCAGCAGCTTTAACACAGATACG.

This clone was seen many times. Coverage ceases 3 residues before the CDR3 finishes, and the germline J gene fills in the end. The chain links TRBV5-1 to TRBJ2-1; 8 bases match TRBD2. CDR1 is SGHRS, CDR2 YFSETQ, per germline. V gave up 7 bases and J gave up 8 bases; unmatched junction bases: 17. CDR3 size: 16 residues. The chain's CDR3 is CASVSLPGLVMYEQFF. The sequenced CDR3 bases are TGCGCCAGCGTATCCCTCCCGGGACTAGTTATGTATGAG.

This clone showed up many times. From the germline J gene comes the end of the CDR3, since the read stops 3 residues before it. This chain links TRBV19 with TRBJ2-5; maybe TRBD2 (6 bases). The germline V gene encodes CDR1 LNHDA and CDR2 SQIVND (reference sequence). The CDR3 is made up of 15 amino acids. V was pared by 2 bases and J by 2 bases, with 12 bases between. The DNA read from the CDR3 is TGTGCCAGTAGTATATCCGGGGGTCTTCAAGAGACC. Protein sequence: CASSISGGLQET. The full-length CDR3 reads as CASSISGGLQETQYF.

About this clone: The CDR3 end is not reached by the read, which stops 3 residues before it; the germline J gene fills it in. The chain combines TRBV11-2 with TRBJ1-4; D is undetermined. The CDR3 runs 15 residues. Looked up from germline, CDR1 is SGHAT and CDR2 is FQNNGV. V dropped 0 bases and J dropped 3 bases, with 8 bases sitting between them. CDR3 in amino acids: CASSLDGGANEKLFF. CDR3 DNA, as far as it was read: TGTGCCAGCAGCTTAGACGGCGGGGCTAATGAAAAA. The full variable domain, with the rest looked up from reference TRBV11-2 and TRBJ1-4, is EAGVAQSPRYKIIEKRQSVAFWCNPISGHATLYWYQQILGQGPKLLIQFQNNGVVDDSQLPKDRFSAERLKGVDSTLKIQPAKLEDSAVYLCASSLDGGANEKLFFGSGTQLSVL.

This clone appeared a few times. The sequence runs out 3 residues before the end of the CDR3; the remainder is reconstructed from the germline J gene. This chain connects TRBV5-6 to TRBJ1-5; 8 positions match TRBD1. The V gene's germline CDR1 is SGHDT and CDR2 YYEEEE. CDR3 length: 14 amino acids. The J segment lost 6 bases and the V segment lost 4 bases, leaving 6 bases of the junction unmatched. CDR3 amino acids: CASSIRTGFQPQHF. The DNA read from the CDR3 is TGTGCCAGCAGCATACGGACAGGGTTTCAGCCC. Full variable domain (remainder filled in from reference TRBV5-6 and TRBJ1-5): DAGVTQSPTHLIKTRGQQVTLRCSPKSGHDTVSWYQQALGQGPQFIFQYYEEEERQRGNFPDRFSGHQFPNYSSELNVNALLLGDSALYLCASSIRTGFQPQHFGDGTRLSIL.

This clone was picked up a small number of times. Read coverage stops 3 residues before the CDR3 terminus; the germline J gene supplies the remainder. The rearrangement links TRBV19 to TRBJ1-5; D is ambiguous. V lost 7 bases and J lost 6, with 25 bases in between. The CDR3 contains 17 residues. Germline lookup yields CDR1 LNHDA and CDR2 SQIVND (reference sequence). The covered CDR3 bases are TGTGCCAGTACCCTTTCTTCCATGGAGGTAAGGGCTCAGCCC. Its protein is CASTLSSMEVRAQP. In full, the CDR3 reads CASTLSSMEVRAQPQHF.

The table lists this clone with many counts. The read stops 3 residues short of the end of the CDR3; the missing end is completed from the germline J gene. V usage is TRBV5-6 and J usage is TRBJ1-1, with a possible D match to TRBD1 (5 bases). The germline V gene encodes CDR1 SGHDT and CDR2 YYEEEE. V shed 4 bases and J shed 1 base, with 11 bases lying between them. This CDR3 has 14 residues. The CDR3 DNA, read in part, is TGTGCCAGCAGCCCCGCAGGGCGGAACACTGAA. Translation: CASSPAGRNTE. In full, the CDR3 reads CASSPAGRNTEAFF.

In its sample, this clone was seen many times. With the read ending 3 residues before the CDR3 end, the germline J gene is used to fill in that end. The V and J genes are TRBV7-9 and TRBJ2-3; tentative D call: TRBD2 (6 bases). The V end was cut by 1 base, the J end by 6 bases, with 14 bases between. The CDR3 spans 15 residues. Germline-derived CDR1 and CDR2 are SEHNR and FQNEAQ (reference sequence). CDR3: CASSLGGEKSDTQYF. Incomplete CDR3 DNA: TGTGCCAGCAGCTTAGGGGGGGAGAAATCGGATACG.

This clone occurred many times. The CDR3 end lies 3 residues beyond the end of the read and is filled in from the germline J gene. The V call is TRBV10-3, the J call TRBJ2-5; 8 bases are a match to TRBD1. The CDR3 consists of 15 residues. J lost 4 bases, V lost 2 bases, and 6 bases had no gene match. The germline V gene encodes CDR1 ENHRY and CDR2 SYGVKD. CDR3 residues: CAISEMGQDRETQYF. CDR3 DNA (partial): TGTGCCATCAGTGAGATGGGACAGGATAGAGAGACC.

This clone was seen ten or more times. CDR3 amino acids: CASSYGDRSTEAFF. CDR3 bases read: TGTGCCAGCAGTTACGGAGACAGAAGCACTGAA. The V gene is TRBV6-2 or TRBV6-3, the J gene TRBJ1-1, with a tentative D call TRBD1 (5 bases). The DNA ends 3 residues before the CDR3 does, and the rest of the CDR3 is filled in from the germline J gene. This CDR3 has 14 amino acids. Per germline, CDR1 MNHEY and CDR2 SVGEGT. The ends were cut back, 2 bases at V and 4 bases at J, with 11 bases in the middle.

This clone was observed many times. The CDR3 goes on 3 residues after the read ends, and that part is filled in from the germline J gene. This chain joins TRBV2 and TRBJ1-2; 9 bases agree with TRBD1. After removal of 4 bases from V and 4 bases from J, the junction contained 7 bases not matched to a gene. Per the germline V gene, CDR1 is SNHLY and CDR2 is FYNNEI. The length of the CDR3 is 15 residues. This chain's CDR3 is CASSGTGEGIYGYTF. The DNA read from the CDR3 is TGTGCCAGCAGTGGGACAGGGGAGGGTATCTATGGC.

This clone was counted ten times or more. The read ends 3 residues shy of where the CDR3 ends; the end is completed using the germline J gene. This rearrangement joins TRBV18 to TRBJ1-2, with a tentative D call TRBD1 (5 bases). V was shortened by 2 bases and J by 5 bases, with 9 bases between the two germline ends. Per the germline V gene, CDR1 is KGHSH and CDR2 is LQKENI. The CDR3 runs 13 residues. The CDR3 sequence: CASSPTGEYGYTF. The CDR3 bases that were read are TGTGCCAGCTCACCAACGGGGGAATATGGC. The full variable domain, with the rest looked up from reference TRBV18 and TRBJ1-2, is NAGVMQNPRHLVRRRGQEARLRCSPMKGHSHVYWYRQLPEEGLKFMVYLQKENIIDESGMPKERFSAEFPKEGPSILRIQQVVRGDSAAYFCASSPTGEYGYTFGSGTRLTVV.

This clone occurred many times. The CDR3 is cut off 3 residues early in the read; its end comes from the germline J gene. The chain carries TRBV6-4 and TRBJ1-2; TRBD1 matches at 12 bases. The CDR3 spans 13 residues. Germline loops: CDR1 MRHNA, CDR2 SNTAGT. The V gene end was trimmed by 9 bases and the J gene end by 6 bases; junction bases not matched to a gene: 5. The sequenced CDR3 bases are TGTGCCAGTGGGACAGGGGGCTATGATGGC. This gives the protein CASGTGGYDG. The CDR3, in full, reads CASGTGGYDGYTF.

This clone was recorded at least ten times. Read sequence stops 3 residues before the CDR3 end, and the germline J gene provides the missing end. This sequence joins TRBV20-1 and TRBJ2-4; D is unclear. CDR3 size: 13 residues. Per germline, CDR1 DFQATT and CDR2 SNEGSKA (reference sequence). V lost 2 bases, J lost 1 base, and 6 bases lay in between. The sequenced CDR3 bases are TGCAGTGCTAGATCGGTGGCCAAAAACATT. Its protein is CSARSVAKNI. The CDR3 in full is CSARSVAKNIQYF.

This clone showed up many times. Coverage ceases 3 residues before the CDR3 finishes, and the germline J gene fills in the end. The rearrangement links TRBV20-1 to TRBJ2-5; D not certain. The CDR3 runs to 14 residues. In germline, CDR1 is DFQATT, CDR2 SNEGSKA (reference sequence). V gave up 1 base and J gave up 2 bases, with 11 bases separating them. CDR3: CSARALRVQETQYF. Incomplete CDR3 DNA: TGCAGTGCTAGAGCCCTTAGGGTACAAGAGACC.

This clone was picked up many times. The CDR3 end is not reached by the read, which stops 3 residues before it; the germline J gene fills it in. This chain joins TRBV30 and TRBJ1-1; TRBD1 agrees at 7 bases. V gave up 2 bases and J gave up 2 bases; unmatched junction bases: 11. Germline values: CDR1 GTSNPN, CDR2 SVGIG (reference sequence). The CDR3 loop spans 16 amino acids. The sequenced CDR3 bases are TGTGCCTGGAGTCGTGTCGGCAGGGGGTTTAACACTGAA. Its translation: CAWSRVGRGFNTE. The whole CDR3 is CAWSRVGRGFNTEAFF. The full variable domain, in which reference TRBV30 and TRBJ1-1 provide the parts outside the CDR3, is SQTIHQWPATLVQPVGSPLSLECTVEGTSNPNLYWYRQAAGRGLQLLFYSVGIGQISSEVPQNLSASRPQDRQFILSSKKLLLSDSGFYLCAWSRVGRGFNTEAFFGQGTRLTVV.

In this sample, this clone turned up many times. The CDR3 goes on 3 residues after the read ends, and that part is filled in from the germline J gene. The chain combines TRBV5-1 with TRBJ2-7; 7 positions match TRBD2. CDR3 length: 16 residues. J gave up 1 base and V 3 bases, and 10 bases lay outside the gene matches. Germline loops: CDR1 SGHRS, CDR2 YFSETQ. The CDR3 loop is CASSSLRLADSYEQYF. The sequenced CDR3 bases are TGCGCCAGCAGCTCCCTCAGACTAGCTGATTCCTACGAG.

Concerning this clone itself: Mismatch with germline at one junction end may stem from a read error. The CDR3 sequence: CASSPTSGRPETQYF. CDR3 bases read: TGTGCTAGCAGCCCGACTAGCGGGAGACCGGAGACT. This chain uses TRBV7-7 with TRBJ2-4; the match to TRBD2 covers 12 bases. The read ends 3 residues early relative to the CDR3; the germline J gene fills the gap. There are 15 residues in the CDR3. The germline V gene has CDR1 SSHAT and CDR2 FNYEAQ (reference sequence).

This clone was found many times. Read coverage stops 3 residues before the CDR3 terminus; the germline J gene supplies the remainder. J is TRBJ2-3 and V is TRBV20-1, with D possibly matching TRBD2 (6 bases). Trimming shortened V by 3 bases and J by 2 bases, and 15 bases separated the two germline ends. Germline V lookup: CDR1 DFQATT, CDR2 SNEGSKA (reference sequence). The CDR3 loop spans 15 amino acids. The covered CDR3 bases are TGCAGTGCTAGCTCGACTAGTGGCTTCACAGATACG. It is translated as CSASSTSGFTDT. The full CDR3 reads CSASSTSGFTDTQYF.

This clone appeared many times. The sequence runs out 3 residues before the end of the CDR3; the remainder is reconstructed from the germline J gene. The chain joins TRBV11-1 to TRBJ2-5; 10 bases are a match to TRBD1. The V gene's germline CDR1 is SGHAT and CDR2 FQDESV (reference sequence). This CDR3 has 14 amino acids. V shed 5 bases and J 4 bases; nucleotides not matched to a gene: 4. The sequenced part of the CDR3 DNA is TGTGCCAGCAGCATCGGGACAGGGGTAGAGACC. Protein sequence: CASSIGTGVET. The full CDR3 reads CASSIGTGVETQYF.

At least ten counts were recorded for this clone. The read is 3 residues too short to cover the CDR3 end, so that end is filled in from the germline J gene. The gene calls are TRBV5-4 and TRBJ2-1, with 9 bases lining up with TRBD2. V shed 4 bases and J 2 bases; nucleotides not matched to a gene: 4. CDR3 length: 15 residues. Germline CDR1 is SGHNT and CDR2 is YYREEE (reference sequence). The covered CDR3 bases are TGTGCCAGCAGCAGTACTAGCGGGCCCTACAATGAG. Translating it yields CASSSTSGPYNE. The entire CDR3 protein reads CASSSTSGPYNEQFF. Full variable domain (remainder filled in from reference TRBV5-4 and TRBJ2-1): ETGVTQSPTHLIKTRGQQVTLRCSSQSGHNTVSWYQQALGQGPQFIFQYYREEENGRGNFPPRFSGLQFPNYSSELNVNALELDDSALYLCASSSTSGPYNEQFFGPGTRLTVL.

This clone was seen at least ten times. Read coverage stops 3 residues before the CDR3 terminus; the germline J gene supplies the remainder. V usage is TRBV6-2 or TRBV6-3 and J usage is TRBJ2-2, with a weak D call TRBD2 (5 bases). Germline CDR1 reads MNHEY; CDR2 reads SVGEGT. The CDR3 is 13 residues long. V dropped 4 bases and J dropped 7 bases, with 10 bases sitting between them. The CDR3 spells CASSFGVSGELFF. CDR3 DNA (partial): TGTGCCAGCAGTTTCGGGGTGAGCGGGGAG.

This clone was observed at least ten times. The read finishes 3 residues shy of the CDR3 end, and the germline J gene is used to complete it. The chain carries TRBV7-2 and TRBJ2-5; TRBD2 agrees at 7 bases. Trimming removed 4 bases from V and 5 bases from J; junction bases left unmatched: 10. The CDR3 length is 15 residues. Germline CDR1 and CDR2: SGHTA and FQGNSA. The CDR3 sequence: CASSSGGEGFETQYF. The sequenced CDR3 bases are TGTGCCAGCAGCTCTGGGGGGGAGGGGTTTGAGACC.

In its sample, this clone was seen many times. The part of the CDR3 DNA that was read is TGTGCCAGCAGCTTAGGAGCGGCGGGCAGACCCTACGAG. This gives the protein CASSLGAAGRPYE. The complete CDR3 sequence is CASSLGAAGRPYEQYF. The chain carries TRBV7-8 and TRBJ2-7; tentative D call: TRBD2 (5 bases). Read data end 3 residues before the CDR3 end; the end is taken from the germline J gene. V was cut by 1 base and J by 2 bases, with 15 bases left in between. Germline CDR1 is SGHVS and CDR2 is FQNEAQ. The CDR3 has 16 residues.

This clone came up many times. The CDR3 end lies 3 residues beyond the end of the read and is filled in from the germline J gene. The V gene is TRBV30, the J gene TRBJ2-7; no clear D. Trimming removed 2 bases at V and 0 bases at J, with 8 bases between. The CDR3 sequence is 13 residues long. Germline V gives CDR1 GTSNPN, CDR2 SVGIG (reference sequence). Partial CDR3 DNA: TGTGCCTGGAGTCGCAGGATCTCCTACGAG. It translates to CAWSRRISYE. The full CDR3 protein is CAWSRRISYEQYF.

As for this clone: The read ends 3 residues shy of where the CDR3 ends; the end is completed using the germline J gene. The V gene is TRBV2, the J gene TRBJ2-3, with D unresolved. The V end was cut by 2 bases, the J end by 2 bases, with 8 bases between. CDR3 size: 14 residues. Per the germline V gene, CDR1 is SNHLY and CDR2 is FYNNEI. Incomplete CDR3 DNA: TGTGCCAGCAGTGAACTTGTTTCCACAGATACG. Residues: CASSELVSTDT. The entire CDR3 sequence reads CASSELVSTDTQYF.

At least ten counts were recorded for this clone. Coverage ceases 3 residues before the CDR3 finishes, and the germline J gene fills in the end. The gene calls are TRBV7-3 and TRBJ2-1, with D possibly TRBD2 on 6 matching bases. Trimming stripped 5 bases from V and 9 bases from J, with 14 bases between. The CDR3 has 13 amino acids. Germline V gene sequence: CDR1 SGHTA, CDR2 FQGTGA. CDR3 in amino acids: CASSPRDGGEQFF. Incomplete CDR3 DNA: TGTGCCAGCAGCCCTCGGGACGGGGGTGAG.

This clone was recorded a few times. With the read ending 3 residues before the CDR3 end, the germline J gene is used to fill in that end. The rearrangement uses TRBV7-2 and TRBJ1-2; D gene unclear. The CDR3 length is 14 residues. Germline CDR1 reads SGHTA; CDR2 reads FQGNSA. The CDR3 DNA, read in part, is TGTGCCAGCTGCCCCGGATTGGTAAACTACGAC. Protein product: CASCPGLVNYD. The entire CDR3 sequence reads CASCPGLVNYDYTF.